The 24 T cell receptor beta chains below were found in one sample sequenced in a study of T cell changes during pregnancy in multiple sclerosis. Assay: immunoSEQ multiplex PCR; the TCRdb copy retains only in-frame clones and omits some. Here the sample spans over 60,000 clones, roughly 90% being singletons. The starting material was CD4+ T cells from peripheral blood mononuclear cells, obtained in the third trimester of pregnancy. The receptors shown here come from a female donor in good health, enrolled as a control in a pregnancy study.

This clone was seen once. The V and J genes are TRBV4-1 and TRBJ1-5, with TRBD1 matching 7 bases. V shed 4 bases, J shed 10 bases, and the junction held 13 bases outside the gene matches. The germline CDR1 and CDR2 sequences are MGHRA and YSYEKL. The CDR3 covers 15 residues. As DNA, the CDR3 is TGCGCCAGCAGCCCAACGGACAGGACCGTCCACCCCCAGCATTTT. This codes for CASSPTDRTVHPQHF.

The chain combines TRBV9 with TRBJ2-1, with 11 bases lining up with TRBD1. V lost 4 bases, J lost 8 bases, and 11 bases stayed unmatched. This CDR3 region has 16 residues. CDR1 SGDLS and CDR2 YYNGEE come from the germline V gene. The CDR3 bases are TGTGCCAGCAGCATAAGGGGGGACAGGGGGATAGATGAGCAGTTCTTC. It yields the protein CASSIRGDRGIDEQFF.

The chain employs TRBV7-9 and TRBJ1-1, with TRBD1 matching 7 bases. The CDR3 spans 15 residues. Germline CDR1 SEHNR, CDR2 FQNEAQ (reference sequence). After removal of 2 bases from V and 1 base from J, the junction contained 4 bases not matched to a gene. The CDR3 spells CASSLRGQRNTEAFF. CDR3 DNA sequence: TGTGCCAGCAGCTTAAGGGGGCAGAGGAACACTGAAGCTTTCTTT.

In DNA, the CDR3 is TGTGCCAGCAGCTTAGGACGTACAGGGAATATGGACTACGAGCAGTACTTC. As protein: CASSLGRTGNMDYEQYF. The chain uses TRBV7-9 and TRBJ2-7, with a weak D call TRBD1 (6 bases). With 1 base removed from V and 3 bases from J, the gap between germline ends came to 19 bases. Per the germline V gene, CDR1 is SEHNR and CDR2 is FQNEAQ (reference sequence). This CDR3 spans 17 amino acids.

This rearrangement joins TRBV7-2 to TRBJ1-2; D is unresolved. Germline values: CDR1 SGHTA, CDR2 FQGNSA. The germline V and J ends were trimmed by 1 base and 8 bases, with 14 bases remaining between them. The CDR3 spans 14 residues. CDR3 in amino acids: CASSLVTSESGYTF. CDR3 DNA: TGTGCCAGCAGCTTAGTCACATCGGAGTCCGGCTACACCTTC.

CDR3 coding DNA: TGTGCCAGCAGTTCCTCCGGGACACTGGCCGGGGAGCTGTTTTTT. Amino acids: CASSSSGTLAGELFF. V is TRBV27 and J is TRBJ2-2, with TRBD1 as a possible D gene (6 bases). Germline V gives CDR1 MNHEY, CDR2 SMNVEV (reference sequence). The length of the CDR3 is 15 residues. The V gene lost 4 bases and the J gene lost 6 bases, with 15 bases spanning the gap.

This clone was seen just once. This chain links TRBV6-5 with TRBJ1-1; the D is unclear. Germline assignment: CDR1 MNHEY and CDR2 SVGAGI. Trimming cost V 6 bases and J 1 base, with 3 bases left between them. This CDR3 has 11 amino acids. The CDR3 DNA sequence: TGTGCCAGCAGCAGGAACACTGAAGCTTTCTTT. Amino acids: CASSRNTEAFF.

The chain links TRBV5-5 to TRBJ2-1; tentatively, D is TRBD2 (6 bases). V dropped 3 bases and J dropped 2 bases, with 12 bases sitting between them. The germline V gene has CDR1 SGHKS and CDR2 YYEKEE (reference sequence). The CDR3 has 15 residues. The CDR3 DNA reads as TGTGCCAGCAGCTGGGTGGGGGGTACCTACAATGAGCAGTTCTTC. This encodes CASSWVGGTYNEQFF.

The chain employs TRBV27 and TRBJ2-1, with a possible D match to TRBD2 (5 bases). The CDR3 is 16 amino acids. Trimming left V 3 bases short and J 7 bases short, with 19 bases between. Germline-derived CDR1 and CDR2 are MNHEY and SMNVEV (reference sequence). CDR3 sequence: CASSFSSRASGNEQFF. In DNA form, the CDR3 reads TGTGCCAGCAGTTTTTCGTCTCGCGCTTCGGGGAATGAGCAGTTCTTC.

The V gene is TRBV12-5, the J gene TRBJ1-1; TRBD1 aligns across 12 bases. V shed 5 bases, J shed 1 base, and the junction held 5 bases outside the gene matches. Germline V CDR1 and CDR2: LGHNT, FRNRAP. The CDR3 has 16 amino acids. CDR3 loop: CASGPRDRGPNTEAFF. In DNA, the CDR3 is TGTGCTAGTGGTCCAAGGGACAGGGGGCCGAACACTGAAGCTTTCTTT.

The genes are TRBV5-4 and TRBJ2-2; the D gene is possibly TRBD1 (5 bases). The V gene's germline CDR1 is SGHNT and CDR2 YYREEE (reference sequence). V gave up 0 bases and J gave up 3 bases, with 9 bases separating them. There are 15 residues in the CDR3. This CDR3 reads CASSLGLGDTGELFF. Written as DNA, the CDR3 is TGTGCCAGCAGCTTGGGGCTAGGGGACACCGGGGAGCTGTTTTTT. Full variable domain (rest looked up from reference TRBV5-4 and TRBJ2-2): ETGVTQSPTHLIKTRGQQVTLRCSSQSGHNTVSWYQQALGQGPQFIFQYYREEENGRGNFPPRFSGLQFPNYSSELNVNALELDDSALYLCASSLGLGDTGELFFGEGSRLTVL.

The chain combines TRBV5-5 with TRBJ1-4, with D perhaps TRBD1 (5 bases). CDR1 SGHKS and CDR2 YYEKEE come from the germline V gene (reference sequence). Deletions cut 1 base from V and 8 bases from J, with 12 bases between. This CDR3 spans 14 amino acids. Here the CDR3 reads CASSLTGQGEKLFF. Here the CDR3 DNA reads TGTGCCAGCAGCTTGACAGGCCAAGGGGAAAAACTGTTTTTT.

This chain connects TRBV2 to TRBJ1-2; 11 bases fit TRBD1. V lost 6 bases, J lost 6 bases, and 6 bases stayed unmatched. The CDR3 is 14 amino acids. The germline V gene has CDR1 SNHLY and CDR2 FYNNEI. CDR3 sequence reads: CASSPGTGGNGYTF. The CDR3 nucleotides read TGTGCCAGCAGCCCCGGGACAGGGGGAAATGGCTACACCTTC.

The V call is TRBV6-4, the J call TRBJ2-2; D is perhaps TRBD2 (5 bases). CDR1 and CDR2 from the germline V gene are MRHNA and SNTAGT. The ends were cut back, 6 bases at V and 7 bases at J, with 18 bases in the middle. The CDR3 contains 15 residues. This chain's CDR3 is CASSPEMGVGGELFF. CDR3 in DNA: TGTGCCAGCAGCCCGGAAATGGGAGTAGGCGGGGAGCTGTTTTTT.

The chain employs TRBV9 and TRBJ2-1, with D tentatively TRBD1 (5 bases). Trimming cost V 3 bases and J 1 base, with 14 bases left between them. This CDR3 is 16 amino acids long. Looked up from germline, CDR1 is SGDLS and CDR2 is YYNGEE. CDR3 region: CASSALNQGSYNEQFF. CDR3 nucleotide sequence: TGTGCCAGCAGCGCCCTAAATCAGGGATCCTACAATGAGCAGTTCTTC.

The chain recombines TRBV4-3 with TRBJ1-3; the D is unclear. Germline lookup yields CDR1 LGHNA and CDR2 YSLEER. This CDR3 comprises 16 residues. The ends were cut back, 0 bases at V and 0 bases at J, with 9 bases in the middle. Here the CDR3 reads CASSQDQGSSGNTIYF. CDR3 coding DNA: TGCGCCAGCAGCCAAGATCAAGGGAGCTCTGGAAACACCATATATTTT.

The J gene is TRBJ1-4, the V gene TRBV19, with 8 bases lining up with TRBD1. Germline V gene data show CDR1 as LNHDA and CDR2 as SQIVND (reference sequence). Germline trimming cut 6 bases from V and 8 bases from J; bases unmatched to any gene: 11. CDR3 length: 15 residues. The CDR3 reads CASSTPDRGQEKLFF. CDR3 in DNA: TGTGCCAGTAGCACTCCCGACAGGGGTCAGGAAAAACTGTTTTTT.

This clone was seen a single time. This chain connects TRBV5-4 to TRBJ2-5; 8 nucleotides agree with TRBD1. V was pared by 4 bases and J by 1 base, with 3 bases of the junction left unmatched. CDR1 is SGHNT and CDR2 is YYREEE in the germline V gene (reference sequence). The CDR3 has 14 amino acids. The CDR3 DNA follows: TGTGCCAGCAGCGAACAGGGGGGCCAAGAGACCCAGTACTTC. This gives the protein CASSEQGGQETQYF.

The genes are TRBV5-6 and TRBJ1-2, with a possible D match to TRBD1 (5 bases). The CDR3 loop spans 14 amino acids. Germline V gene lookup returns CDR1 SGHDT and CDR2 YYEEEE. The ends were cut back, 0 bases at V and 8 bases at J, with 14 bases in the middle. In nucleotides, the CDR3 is TGTGCCAGCAGCTTGGTAGGAGGGACGGGAGGCTACACCTTC. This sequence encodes CASSLVGGTGGYTF.

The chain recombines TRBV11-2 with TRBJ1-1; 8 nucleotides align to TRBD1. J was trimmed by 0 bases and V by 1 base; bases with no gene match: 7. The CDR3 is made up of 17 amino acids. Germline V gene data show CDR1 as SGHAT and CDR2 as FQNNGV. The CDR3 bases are TGTGCCAGCAGCTTAGCAAGGACAGGGTTCATGAACACTGAAGCTTTCTTT. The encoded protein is CASSLARTGFMNTEAFF.

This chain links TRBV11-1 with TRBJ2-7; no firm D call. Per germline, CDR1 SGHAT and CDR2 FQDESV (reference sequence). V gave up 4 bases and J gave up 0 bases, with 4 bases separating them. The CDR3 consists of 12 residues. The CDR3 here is CASSSISYEQYF. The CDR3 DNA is TGTGCCAGCAGCTCTATCTCCTACGAGCAGTACTTC.

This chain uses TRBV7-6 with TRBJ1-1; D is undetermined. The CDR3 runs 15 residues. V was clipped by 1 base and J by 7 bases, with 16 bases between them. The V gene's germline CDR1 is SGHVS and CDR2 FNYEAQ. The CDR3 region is CASSLDVSTDGEAFF. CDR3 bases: TGTGCCAGCAGCTTAGATGTGAGTACTGATGGTGAAGCTTTCTTT.

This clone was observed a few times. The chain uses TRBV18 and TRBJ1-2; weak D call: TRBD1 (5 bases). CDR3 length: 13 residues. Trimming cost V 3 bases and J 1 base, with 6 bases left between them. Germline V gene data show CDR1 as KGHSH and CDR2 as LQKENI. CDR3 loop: CASSPDSNYGYTF. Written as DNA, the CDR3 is TGTGCCAGCTCACCTGACAGTAACTATGGCTACACCTTC.

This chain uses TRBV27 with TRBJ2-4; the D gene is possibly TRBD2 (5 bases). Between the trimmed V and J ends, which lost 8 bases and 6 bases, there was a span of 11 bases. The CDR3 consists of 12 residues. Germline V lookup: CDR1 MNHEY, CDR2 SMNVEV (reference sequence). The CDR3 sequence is CASGERRNIQYF. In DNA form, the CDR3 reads TGTGCCAGCGGGGAGCGGAGAAACATTCAGTACTTC.